This T cell receptor beta chain was observed in a study of control samples from healthy donors and cancer patients. Measured with immunoSEQ multiplex PCR; TCRdb has only the in-frame clones, and not every one. This table holds more than 20,000 clones, approximately 80% found once. This CDR3 has 15 amino acids. Germline trimming cut 8 bases from V and 5 bases from J; bases unmatched to any gene: 9. The germline gives CDR1 MDHEN, CDR2 SYDVKM. The V call is TRBV28, the J call TRBJ1-6; 7 bases align to TRBD1. This sequence originates from a man in his 60s with head and neck cancer. Sequencing was performed on PBMCs. For the CDR3, the DNA is TGTGCCAGCCGTGGCTTTGACAGGGATAATTCACCCCTCCACTTT. Translated, it gives CASRGFDRDNSPLHF.